This T cell receptor (beta chain) derives from a study of T-cell reconstitution after alpha-beta-depleted transplantation in children. Whole-study results and caveats: There were reportedly several hundred expanded graft clones from which alpha-beta T cells came about two months after transplant.

The junction had 14 bases not matched to a gene; V was cut back by 0 bases and J by 3 bases. There are 18 residues in the CDR3. The germline V gene has CDR1 SGHRS and CDR2 YFSETQ. The library targeted TCRbeta and was prepared with unique molecular identifiers. TCRdb re-analysed the PCR reads in MiXCR, keeping a single row per CDR3 protein. The repertoire holds fewer than 500,000 distinct CDR3 sequences, with 43% as singletons. As to this clonotype: The antigen remains undetermined.

The V gene is TRBV5-1, the J gene TRBJ1-1, with 7 bases matching TRBD1. The sequenced sample was PBMCs, obtained before TCRalphabeta/CD19-depleted stem cell transplant. The sequence was collected from a girl under 10 years old with aplastic anemia, due to receive a stem cell transplant. CDR3 residues: CASSLVLGGGAKDTEAFF. CDR3 coding DNA: TGCGCCAGCAGCTTGGTCCTTGGAGGGGGCGCAAAGGACACTGAAGCTTTCTTT. Combining the CDR3 with reference TRBV5-1 and TRBJ1-1 gives the whole variable domain KAGVTQTPRYLIKTRGQQVTLSCSPISGHRSVSWYQQTPGQGLQFLFEYFSETQRNKGNFPGRFSGRQFSNSRSEMNVSTLELGDSALYLCASSLVLGGGAKDTEAFFGQGTRLTVV.